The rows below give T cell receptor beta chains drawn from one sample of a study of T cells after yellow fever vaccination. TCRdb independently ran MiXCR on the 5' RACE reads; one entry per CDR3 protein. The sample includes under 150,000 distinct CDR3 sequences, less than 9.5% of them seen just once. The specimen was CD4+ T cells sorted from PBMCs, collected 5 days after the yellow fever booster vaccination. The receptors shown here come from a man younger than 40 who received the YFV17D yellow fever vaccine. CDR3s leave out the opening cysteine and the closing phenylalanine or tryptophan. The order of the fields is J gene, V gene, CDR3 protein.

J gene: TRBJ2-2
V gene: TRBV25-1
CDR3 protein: ASSGTGRHELF

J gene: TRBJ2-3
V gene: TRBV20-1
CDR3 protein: SAGGGPLGTDTQY

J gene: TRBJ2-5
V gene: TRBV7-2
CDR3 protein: ASSLQTSGSWETQY

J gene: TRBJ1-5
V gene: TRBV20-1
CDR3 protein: SARMGNQPQH

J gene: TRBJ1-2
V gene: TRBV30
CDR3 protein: AWSHGRRYGYT

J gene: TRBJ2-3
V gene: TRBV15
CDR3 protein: ATSRGGSGRLADTQY

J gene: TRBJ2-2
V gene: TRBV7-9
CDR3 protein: ASTIGLVTGELF

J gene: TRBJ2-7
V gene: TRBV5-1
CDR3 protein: ASSSRQGLSYEQY

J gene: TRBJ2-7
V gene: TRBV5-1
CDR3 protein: ASSRAEGSYEQY

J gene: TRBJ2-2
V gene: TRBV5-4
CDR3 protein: ASSLGGSETGELF

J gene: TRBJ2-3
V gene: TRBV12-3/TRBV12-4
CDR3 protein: ASSFVLAGDTQY

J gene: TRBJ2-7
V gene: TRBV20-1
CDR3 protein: SARNPTSGPYEQY

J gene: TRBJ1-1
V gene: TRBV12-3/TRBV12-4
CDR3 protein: ASSSGTIPEAF

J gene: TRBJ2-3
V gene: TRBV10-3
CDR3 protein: AIRGQGATDTQY

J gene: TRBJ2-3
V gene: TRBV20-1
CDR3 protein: SARADGDTQY